The 30 T cell receptor beta chains given below trace back to one sample, sequenced in a study of T cell repertoires in cytomegalovirus infection. TCRdb independently ran MiXCR on the reads; one entry per CDR3 protein. The sample records hundreds of thousands of distinct CDR3 sequences, more than 20% being singletons. Source material: CD8+ T cells from PBMCs. The receptors come from a human donor in good health (CMV status not recorded). Some clones in this sample may be carry-over from other donors' samples.

V is TRBV7-9 and J is TRBJ2-1; D may be TRBD2 (8 bases). This CDR3 has 14 residues. From germline, CDR1 is SEHNR and CDR2 FQNEAQ (reference sequence). CDR3 nucleotides: TGTGCTACAGGGGCGGGGGGCTCCTACAATGAGCAGTTCTTC. Its translation is CATGAGGSYNEQFF.

V gene TRBV14 combines with J gene TRBJ1-1; D possibly corresponds to TRBD1 (6 bases). This CDR3 is built from 14 residues. Germline V gene lookup returns CDR1 SGHDN and CDR2 FVKESK. Trimming stripped 4 bases from V and 4 bases from J, with 13 bases between. The CDR3 spells CASSLRGRFTEAFF. The DNA of the CDR3 is TGTGCCAGCAGCCTCAGGGGCCGGTTCACTGAAGCTTTCTTT.

This clonotype was picked up a small number of times. J is TRBJ1-5 and V is TRBV27, with D unclear. CDR3 size: 12 residues. V lost 6 bases and J lost 3, with 6 bases in between. Germline V gives CDR1 MNHEY, CDR2 SMNVEV (reference sequence). For the CDR3, the DNA is TGTGCCAGCAGCGACCTCAATCAGCCCCAGCATTTT. Protein product: CASSDLNQPQHF.

As to this clonotype: A much larger clone differs by one base, so this may be a read error. V and J are TRBV7-4 and TRBJ1-2; D ambiguous. V lost 2 bases and J 9 bases, leaving 7 bases between the germline ends. Germline V gene data show CDR1 as SGHVT and CDR2 as SQSDAQ. This CDR3 is built from 11 residues. CDR3 sequence (DNA): TGTGCCAGCAGCTTAACTCTTAGCTACACCTTC. This codes for CASSLTLSYTF.

This clonotype showed up just a few times. This rearrangement joins TRBV29-1 to TRBJ2-6; D remains unclear. This CDR3 contains 16 residues. Germline CDR1 is SQVTM and CDR2 is ANQGSEA. The V and J ends lost 0 bases and 4 bases respectively, with 13 bases between them. Here the CDR3 DNA reads TGCAGCGTTGAAGAAGGGATTCTTCGCGGGGCCAACGTCCTGACTTTC. It encodes CSVEEGILRGANVLTF.

This clonotype has ten or more counts. DNA of the CDR3: TGTGCCAGCAGACCCGACAGCTCCTACAATGAGCAGTTCTTC. It translates to CASRPDSSYNEQFF. The chain uses TRBV27 and TRBJ2-1; D is possibly TRBD1 (5 bases). CDR3 length: 14 amino acids. Germline V CDR1 and CDR2: MNHEY, SMNVEV (reference sequence). V lost 6 bases, J lost 0 bases, and 9 bases lay in between.

This clonotype occurred a few times. The chain recombines TRBV5-5 with TRBJ2-2; 12 nucleotides match TRBD2. V lost 2 bases, J lost 3 bases, and 5 bases stayed unmatched. This CDR3 spans 17 amino acids. The germline V gene has CDR1 SGHKS and CDR2 YYEKEE (reference sequence). CDR3 DNA sequence: TGTGCCAGCAGCTTTGGACTAGCGGGGAGATACACCGGGGAGCTGTTTTTT. Residues: CASSFGLAGRYTGELFF.

This clonotype was counted at least ten times. V gene TRBV7-8 combines with J gene TRBJ2-1; D might be TRBD1 or TRBD2, each matching 5 bases. The V end was cut by 4 bases, the J end by 4 bases, with 14 bases between. CDR3 length: 15 residues. CDR1 is SGHVS, CDR2 FQNEAQ, per germline. DNA for the CDR3: TGTGCCAGCAGCTCCATTGACGGGGCGTACAATGAGCAGTTCTTC. Translated: CASSSIDGAYNEQFF.

This clonotype was detected many times. CDR3 DNA sequence: TGTGCCAGCAGCATGAGCGGGGGGGCCGGCAATGAGCAGTTCTTC. Its protein is CASSMSGGAGNEQFF. The V and J genes are TRBV7-3 and TRBJ2-1; 10 nucleotides agree with TRBD2. V gave up 5 bases and J gave up 6 bases; unmatched junction bases: 7. CDR1 and CDR2 from the germline V gene are SGHTA and FQGTGA. The CDR3 is 15 residues long.

In the case of this clonotype: Mismatch with germline at one junction end may stem from a read error. CDR3 in DNA: TGTGCTAGCAGCTCCGGATTACAGGGATCTGGCAACACCATATGTTTT. Encoded protein: CASSSGLQGSGNTICF. The chain links TRBV7-6 to TRBJ1-3, with D perhaps matching TRBD1 (6 bases). Looked up from germline, CDR1 is SGHVS and CDR2 is FNYEAQ. CDR3 length: 16 amino acids.

This clonotype showed up just a few times. The chain employs TRBV12-3 or TRBV12-4 and TRBJ1-1, with 7 bases lining up with TRBD1. CDR3 length equals 12 residues. V shed 6 bases and J 8 bases; nucleotides not matched to a gene: 6. The CDR3 sequence: CASRNDRDEAFF. The DNA of the CDR3 is TGTGCCAGCAGGAATGACAGGGACGAAGCTTTCTTT.

This clonotype was recorded many times. The chain employs TRBV6-4 and TRBJ2-2; the D gene is possibly TRBD1 (6 bases). V dropped 2 bases and J dropped 6 bases, with 10 bases sitting between them. Germline V CDR1 and CDR2: MRHNA, SNTAGT. There are 14 residues in the CDR3. This CDR3 reads CASSDTNRAGELFF. The DNA for the CDR3 is TGTGCCAGCAGTGACACCAACAGGGCCGGGGAGCTGTTTTTT.

The V call is TRBV19, the J call TRBJ2-1, with 11 positions matching TRBD1. Germline V CDR1 and CDR2: LNHDA, SQIVND (reference sequence). V was pared by 5 bases and J by 8 bases, with 8 bases of the junction left unmatched. This CDR3 contains 15 residues. As DNA, the CDR3 is TGTGCCAGTAGTTCCGGGACAGGGGGATTCGATGAGCAGTTCTTC. The encoded protein is CASSSGTGGFDEQFF.

A remark on this clonotype: Sequence at one end of the junction differs from germline and may be a read error. This chain joins TRBV20-1 and TRBJ2-2; D may be TRBD1 (6 bases). The CDR3 has 15 amino acids. Per germline, CDR1 DFQATT and CDR2 SNEGSKA (reference sequence). The CDR3 spells CSARDVGGNTGELFF. In nucleotides, the CDR3 is TGCAGTGCCAGAGATGTAGGGGGAAACACCGGGGAGCTGTTTTTT.

The J gene is TRBJ1-5, the V gene TRBV15; a weak D match, TRBD1 (6 bases). V was pared by 0 bases and J by 4 bases, with 7 bases between. CDR1 LNHNV and CDR2 YYDKDF come from the germline V gene (reference sequence). The CDR3 runs 14 residues. The CDR3 nucleotides are TGTGCCACCAGCAGAGAGGGGGCAAATCAGCCCCAGCATTTT. Its protein product is CATSREGANQPQHF.

This clonotype has at least ten counts. DNA of the CDR3: TGTGCCAGTAGTATAGATCAGGGGGTTGAGCAGTTCTTC. As protein: CASSIDQGVEQFF. The chain recombines TRBV19 with TRBJ2-1; 7 bases are shared with TRBD1. The germline gives CDR1 LNHDA, CDR2 SQIVND (reference sequence). The CDR3 is made up of 13 amino acids. The V gene end was trimmed by 0 bases and the J gene end by 9 bases; junction bases not matched to a gene: 2.

A few counts support this clonotype. This chain links TRBV7-9 with TRBJ2-2; TRBD2 matches 10 bases. J gave up 3 bases and V 5 bases, and 6 bases lay outside the gene matches. CDR1 and CDR2 (germline): SEHNR, FQNEAQ (reference sequence). The CDR3 covers 16 residues. The CDR3 region has the DNA TGTGCCAGCAGCCCCCCTAGCGGGGGTTACACCGGGGAGCTGTTTTTT. As protein: CASSPPSGGYTGELFF.

This clonotype was observed a handful of times. This chain connects TRBV5-6 to TRBJ2-1; D assignment may be TRBD1 or TRBD2 (5 bases each). The length of the CDR3 is 16 residues. V lost 4 bases and J lost 6, with 20 bases in between. The germline CDR1 and CDR2 sequences are SGHDT and YYEEEE. The CDR3: CASSPWGIPDVNEQFF. The CDR3 DNA is TGTGCCAGCAGCCCTTGGGGGATCCCGGATGTCAATGAGCAGTTCTTC.

This clonotype was seen only a few times. The rearrangement links TRBV6-1 to TRBJ2-1, with D perhaps TRBD2 (7 bases). Germline assignment: CDR1 MNHNS and CDR2 SASEGT. V shed 6 bases and J shed 9 bases, with 15 bases lying between them. The CDR3 sequence is 13 residues long. The CDR3 loop is CASRLGGHGEQFF. CDR3 coding DNA: TGTGCCAGCAGGCTCGGGGGGCATGGTGAGCAGTTCTTC.

This clonotype was detected ten times or more. The chain couples TRBV7-2 to TRBJ1-4; D is unclear. Trimming removed 5 bases at V and 0 bases at J, with 7 bases between. The CDR3 runs to 14 residues. Germline values: CDR1 SGHTA, CDR2 FQGNSA. The CDR3 loop reads CASSLIATNEKLFF. CDR3 DNA sequence: TGTGCCAGCAGCCTGATCGCAACTAATGAAAAACTGTTTTTT.

This clonotype has only a few counts. This sequence joins TRBV28 and TRBJ2-1, with 11 bases fitting TRBD1. Per the germline V gene, CDR1 is MDHEN and CDR2 is SYDVKM. Germline trimming cut 3 bases from V and 7 bases from J; bases unmatched to any gene: 5. The CDR3 loop spans 15 amino acids. CDR3 sequence reads: CASSFGDRGSNEQFF. The CDR3 DNA reads as TGTGCCAGCAGTTTTGGGGACAGGGGGTCGAATGAGCAGTTCTTC. The entire variable domain, with the rest obtained from reference TRBV28 and TRBJ2-1, is as follows: DVKVTQSSRYLVKRTGEKVFLECVQDMDHENMFWYRQDPGLGLRLIYFSYDVKMKEKGDIPEGYSVSREKKERFSLILESASTNQTSMYLCASSFGDRGSNEQFFGPGTRLTVL.

To note about this clonotype: At one end the junction does not follow the germline gene, possibly because of a read error. The V call is TRBV27, the J call TRBJ2-2; the D gene is possibly TRBD2 (5 bases). CDR1 MNHEY and CDR2 SMNVEV come from the germline V gene (reference sequence). The CDR3 extends over 13 amino acids. This CDR3 is CASSSDYTGEMFF. CDR3 bases: TGTGCCAGCAGCTCCGACTACACCGGGGAGATGTTTTTT.

This chain connects TRBV24-1 to TRBJ2-1, with 9 positions matching TRBD2. Germline V CDR1 and CDR2: KGHDR, SFDVKD. The CDR3 extends over 16 amino acids. V was pared by 4 bases and J by 2 bases, with 5 bases of the junction left unmatched. The CDR3 region has the DNA TGTGCCACCAGTGACCGAGCGGGGGGCCCCTACAATGAGCAGTTCTTC. Its translation is CATSDRAGGPYNEQFF.

About this clonotype itself: A single base separates this from a much larger clone, so it may be a read error. The chain joins TRBV7-9 to TRBJ1-4; D is uncertain. Trimming took 6 bases from V and 7 from J, leaving 18 bases between them. Germline lookup yields CDR1 SEHNR and CDR2 FQNEAQ (reference sequence). This CDR3 is 15 amino acids long. The CDR3 region has the DNA TGTGCCAGCAGTCGACGCCTCTATGTGAGTGAAAAACTGTTTTTT. Its protein product is CASSRRLYVSEKLFF.

CDR3 DNA: TGTGCCAGCGGGCTTCTTAAATACGAGCAGTACTTC. Translation gives CASGLLKYEQYF. The chain combines TRBV6-6 with TRBJ2-7; D is uncertain. V lost 8 bases, J lost 4 bases, and 12 bases lay in between. CDR3 size: 12 residues. From germline, CDR1 is MNHNY and CDR2 SVGAGI (reference sequence).

The chain employs TRBV2 and TRBJ1-1, with D unclear. The CDR3 length is 14 residues. V was pared by 1 base and J by 5 bases, with 11 bases between. The germline gives CDR1 SNHLY, CDR2 FYNNEI. The CDR3 spells CASSEGGLGTEAFF. For the CDR3, the DNA is TGTGCCAGCAGTGAAGGGGGTCTCGGGACTGAAGCTTTCTTT.

Worth noting for this clonotype: A read error is possible here, since a much larger clone lies one base away. The chain recombines TRBV7-9 with TRBJ1-1, with 9 nucleotides matching TRBD1. Trimming removed 6 bases from V and 3 bases from J; junction bases left unmatched: 8. There are 15 residues in the CDR3. CDR1 SEHNR and CDR2 FQNEAQ come from the germline V gene (reference sequence). Written as DNA, the CDR3 is TGTGCCAGCAGTTCGGGACAGGGAATGGACACTGAAGCTTTCTTT. Translation gives CASSSGQGMDTEAFF. Complete variable domain (other parts from reference TRBV7-9 and TRBJ1-1): DTGVSQNPRHKITKRGQNVTFRCDPISEHNRLYWYRQTLGQGPEFLTYFQNEAQLEKSRLLSDRFSAERPKGSFSTLEIQRTEQGDSAMYLCASSSGQGMDTEAFFGQGTRLTVV.

This chain uses TRBV4-2 with TRBJ2-7; 12 bases fit TRBD2. V was pared by 3 bases and J by 4 bases, with 4 bases of the junction left unmatched. The germline gives CDR1 LGHNA, CDR2 YNFKEQ. The CDR3 is 15 residues long. The CDR3: CASSQTSGGVYEQYV. For the CDR3, the DNA is TGTGCCAGCAGCCAGACTAGCGGGGGAGTTTACGAGCAGTACGTC.

This clonotype was detected only once. The chain is built from TRBV14 and TRBJ2-3; maybe TRBD1 (6 bases). Trimming shortened V by 4 bases and J by 3 bases, and 8 bases separated the two germline ends. CDR3 size: 13 residues. CDR1 and CDR2 (germline): SGHDN, FVKESK. Written as DNA, the CDR3 is TGTGCCAGCAGCCGCGGACAGACAGATACGCAGTATTTT. It is translated as CASSRGQTDTQYF. Complete variable domain (other parts from reference TRBV14 and TRBJ2-3): EAGVTQFPSHSVIEKGQTVTLRCDPISGHDNLYWYRRVMGKEIKFLLHFVKESKQDESGMPNNRFLAERTGGTYSTLKVQPAELEDSGVYFCASSRGQTDTQYFGPGTRLTVL.

This clonotype turned up a few times. The CDR3 sequence is CSVEGVSSSTDTQYF. CDR3 DNA: TGCAGCGTTGAAGGTGTATCCTCTAGCACAGATACGCAGTATTTT. The chain couples TRBV29-1 to TRBJ2-3; D remains unclear. Trimming removed 1 base from V and 0 bases from J, with 11 bases in between. Germline CDR1 reads SQVTM; CDR2 reads ANQGSEA. This CDR3 is built from 15 residues.